One T cell receptor beta chain is described in this entry. V shed 3 bases and J shed 0 bases, with 11 bases lying between them. The length of the CDR3 is 15 residues. Germline V gene sequence: CDR1 KGHDR, CDR2 SFDVKD. Seattle-derived patients entered the study during active infection and were followed longitudinally. Measured with immunoSEQ multiplex PCR; TCRdb has only the in-frame clones, and not every one. The repertoire holds about 340,000 clones, with about 90% as singletons. This entry belongs to a study of blood T cell repertoires in COVID-19. About the study: PBMCs, B-cell-depleted T cells, or T cells provided the cDNA or gDNA that made up the material.

The TCR originated in a woman between 65 and 79 years old with COVID-19, enrolled during active disease. The chain has TRBV24-1 and TRBJ2-7, with D possibly matching TRBD1 (7 bases). Sequences were obtained from peripheral blood. The DNA of the CDR3 is TGTGCCACCAGTGATGCGGGACAGAGCTCCTACGAGCAGTACTTC. It yields the protein CATSDAGQSSYEQYF.